What follows is one TCR beta chain and its context. The antigen is undetermined. The sample originates from a study of shared clonotypes between healthy human individuals. Turning to the study itself: Serving as donors were two women and a few men, whose ages spanned 18 to 49. CD4 naive and memory got three plates each, CD8 naive two, CD8 memory one. Study outcomes and limitations: Non-shared clonotypes had lower generation probabilities than clonotypes shared by all four sorted-subset donors.

An even split of each subset's genomic DNA across several immunoSEQ plates was performed. The data were produced by immunoSEQ multiplex PCR, yet TCRdb's version contains in-frame clones alone and is incomplete. The sample has around 600,000 clones; 85% to 95% are singletons. Naive CD8 populations comprised CD45RO-negative cells positively selected for CCR7, excluding terminally differentiated effector memory CD45RA+ cells. The CDR3 is 15 residues long. Per the germline V gene, CDR1 is LNHNV and CDR2 is YYDKDF (reference sequence). V dropped 3 bases and J dropped 0 bases, with 11 bases sitting between them.

The J gene is TRBJ1-2, the V gene TRBV15; D might be TRBD1 (5 bases). The clonotype comes from a woman aged 25 to 39 in good health. Sequenced input: naive CD8+ T cells sorted from blood. CDR3 sequence: CATSSPGSSNYGYTF. The CDR3 DNA reads TGTGCCACCAGCAGCCCAGGGTCATCTAACTATGGCTACACCTTC.